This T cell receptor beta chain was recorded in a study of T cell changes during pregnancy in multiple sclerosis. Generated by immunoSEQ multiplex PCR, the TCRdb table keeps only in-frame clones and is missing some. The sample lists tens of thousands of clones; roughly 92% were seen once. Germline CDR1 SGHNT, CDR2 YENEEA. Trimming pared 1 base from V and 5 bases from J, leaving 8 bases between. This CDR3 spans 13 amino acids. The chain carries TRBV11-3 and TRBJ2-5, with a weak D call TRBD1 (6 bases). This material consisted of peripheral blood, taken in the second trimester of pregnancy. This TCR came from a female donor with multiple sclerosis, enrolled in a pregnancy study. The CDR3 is CASSLGQEETQYF. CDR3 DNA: TGTGCCAGCAGCTTAGGACAGGAGGAGACCCAGTACTTC.